This T cell receptor beta chain was recorded in a study of T cell responses to AZD1222 COVID-19 vaccine. Findings and limits, study-wide: White British ancestry dominated among donors, who included more females, and clonal diversity was possibly underestimated.

About this clone: Its antigen is not known.

Assay used: immunoSEQ multiplex PCR; TCRdb lists only in-frame clones, some missing. The repertoire holds some 72,000 clones, with about 92% as singletons. CDR3 length: 17 residues. Germline trimming cut 0 bases from V and 1 base from J; bases unmatched to any gene: 5. CDR1 is LGHNA, CDR2 YSLEER, per germline. The source of this sequence is an adult in good health. The chain couples TRBV4-3 to TRBJ2-2; 7 bases fit TRBD2. The sample was peripheral blood, taken on day 0 of MenACWY control vaccination. The CDR3 DNA reads TGCGCCAGCAGCCAAGATCGCCTAGCGGTGAACACCGGGGAGCTGTTTTTT. This translates into CASSQDRLAVNTGELFF.